This passage covers 2 T cell receptor beta chains from one sample sequenced in a study of cytomegalovirus exposure and HLA in healthy donors (TCRdb year 2017). Libraries were built with the immunoSEQ multiplex PCR assay. A mixture of 60 forward primers for TCR Vbeta segments and 13 reverse primers for TCR Jbeta segments was used in the multiplex PCR. Held by TCRdb, this immuneACCESS table contains in-frame sequences only and omits some clones. Under half of the omission traces to an unresolved V gene where checked; the cause of the rest is unknown. The sample has 100,000 to 150,000 clones on record. The top ten hold more than 0.9% of the sample. What was sequenced was PBMCs. The receptors shown here come from a man aged 18 to 35 in good health and CMV-seronegative.

The genes are TRBV20-1 and TRBJ2-1; TRBD1 is a possible D gene (6 bases). The CDR3 is 11 amino acids. In germline, CDR1 is DFQATT, CDR2 SNEGSKA (reference sequence). The ends were cut back, 3 bases at V and 10 bases at J, with 10 bases in the middle. The DNA of the CDR3 is TGCAGTGCTAGTCGAACAGGGGAGCAGTTCTTC. Translation gives CSASRTGEQFF.

The chain employs TRBV9 and TRBJ2-2; TRBD2 aligns across 13 bases. Trimming removed 8 bases from V and 8 bases from J; junction bases left unmatched: 3. Germline values: CDR1 SGDLS, CDR2 YYNGEE. This CDR3 contains 13 residues. The CDR3 reads CASGLAGDGELFF. In nucleotides, the CDR3 is TGTGCCAGTGGACTAGCGGGAGATGGGGAGCTGTTTTTT.